This T cell receptor (beta chain) was captured by sequencing in a study of T cell changes during pregnancy in multiple sclerosis. Sequencing used immunoSEQ multiplex PCR; TCRdb keeps in-frame clones, though not all of them. The sample has around 100,000 clones, almost 95% seen once. The V and J ends lost 3 bases and 8 bases respectively, with 14 bases between them. The CDR3 has 14 residues. Germline loops: CDR1 MNHNS, CDR2 SASEGT. The TCR was taken from a female donor with multiple sclerosis, enrolled in a pregnancy study. V and J are TRBV6-1 and TRBJ2-1; maybe TRBD2 (5 bases). Sequencing was performed on peripheral blood, taken before pregnancy. CDR3 in amino acids: CASSDLDGVDEQFF. CDR3 bases: TGTGCCAGCAGTGACCTAGACGGGGTGGATGAGCAGTTCTTC.